A single count supports the clone carrying this T cell receptor beta chain. This specimen belongs to a study of chemoradiotherapy in HPV16-positive cancers. Trimming cost V 6 bases and J 10 bases; bases outside gene matches: 11. The germline V gene has CDR1 MNHEY and CDR2 SMNVEV (reference sequence). This CDR3 is built from 15 residues. Using immunoSEQ multiplex PCR, the repertoire was profiled, and TCRdb retains in-frame clones only, with some absent. The data hold about 5,000 clones, with around 79% observed a single time. The specimen was tumor tissue, collected from a patient who underwent chemoradiotherapy. This rearrangement joins TRBV27 to TRBJ2-3, with 12 positions matching TRBD2. The receptor comes from a human donor with HPV-associated anogenital cancer. As DNA, the CDR3 is TGTGCCAGCAGCCACACTAGCGGGGGGCTCGGGCCGCAGTATTTT. Its protein is CASSHTSGGLGPQYF.